This T cell receptor beta chain stems from a study of CD8 T cells in Susac syndrome. Overall study results and limits: As the study acknowledged, the number of individuals in its TCR sequencing and HLA analysis was relatively small.

TCR beta sequencing covered blood CD8+ and CD4+ T cells. An amount of RNA that ranged from roughly 0.5 to 1 ug was reverse transcribed with random hexamers. Amplification of TCR beta CDR3 spanned 54 Vbeta and 13 Jbeta via immunoSEQ multiplex PCR. One entry per CDR3 protein results from TCRdb running MiXCR on the immunoSEQ multiplex PCR reads. In the table there are around 140,000 distinct CDR3 sequences, 94% of which are singletons. With respect to this clonotype: What it binds is unknown.

With 6 bases clipped from V and 2 bases from J, the junction kept 5 bases outside the gene matches. CDR3 length equals 14 residues. Per the germline V gene, CDR1 is LGHNT and CDR2 is FRNRAP. This clonotype was obtained from a human donor in good health. V usage is TRBV12-5 and J usage is TRBJ2-3; 7 nucleotides match TRBD2. Sample: CD4+ T cells from PBMCs. CDR3 in amino acids: CASGLGTTTDTQYF. The CDR3, as DNA: TGTGCTAGTGGACTCGGGACTACCACAGATACGCAGTATTTT. Complete variable domain (other parts from reference TRBV12-5 and TRBJ2-3): DARVTQTPRHKVTEMGQEVTMRCQPILGHNTVFWYRQTMMQGLELLAYFRNRAPLDDSGMPKDRFSAEMPDATLATLKIQPSEPRDSAVYFCASGLGTTTDTQYFGPGTRLTVL.